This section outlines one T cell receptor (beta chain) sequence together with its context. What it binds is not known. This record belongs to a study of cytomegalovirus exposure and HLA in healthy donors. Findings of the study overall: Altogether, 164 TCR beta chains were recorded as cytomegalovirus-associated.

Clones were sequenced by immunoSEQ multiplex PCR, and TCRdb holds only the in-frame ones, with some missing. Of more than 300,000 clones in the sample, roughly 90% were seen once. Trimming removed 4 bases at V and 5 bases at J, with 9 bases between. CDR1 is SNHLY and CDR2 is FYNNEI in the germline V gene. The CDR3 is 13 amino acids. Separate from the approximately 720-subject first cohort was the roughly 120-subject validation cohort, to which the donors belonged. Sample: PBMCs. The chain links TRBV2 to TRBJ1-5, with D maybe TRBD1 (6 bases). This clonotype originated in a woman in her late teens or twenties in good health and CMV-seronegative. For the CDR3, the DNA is TGTGCCAGCAGTGTGGGACAAGATCAGCCCCAGCATTTT. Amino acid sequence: CASSVGQDQPQHF.